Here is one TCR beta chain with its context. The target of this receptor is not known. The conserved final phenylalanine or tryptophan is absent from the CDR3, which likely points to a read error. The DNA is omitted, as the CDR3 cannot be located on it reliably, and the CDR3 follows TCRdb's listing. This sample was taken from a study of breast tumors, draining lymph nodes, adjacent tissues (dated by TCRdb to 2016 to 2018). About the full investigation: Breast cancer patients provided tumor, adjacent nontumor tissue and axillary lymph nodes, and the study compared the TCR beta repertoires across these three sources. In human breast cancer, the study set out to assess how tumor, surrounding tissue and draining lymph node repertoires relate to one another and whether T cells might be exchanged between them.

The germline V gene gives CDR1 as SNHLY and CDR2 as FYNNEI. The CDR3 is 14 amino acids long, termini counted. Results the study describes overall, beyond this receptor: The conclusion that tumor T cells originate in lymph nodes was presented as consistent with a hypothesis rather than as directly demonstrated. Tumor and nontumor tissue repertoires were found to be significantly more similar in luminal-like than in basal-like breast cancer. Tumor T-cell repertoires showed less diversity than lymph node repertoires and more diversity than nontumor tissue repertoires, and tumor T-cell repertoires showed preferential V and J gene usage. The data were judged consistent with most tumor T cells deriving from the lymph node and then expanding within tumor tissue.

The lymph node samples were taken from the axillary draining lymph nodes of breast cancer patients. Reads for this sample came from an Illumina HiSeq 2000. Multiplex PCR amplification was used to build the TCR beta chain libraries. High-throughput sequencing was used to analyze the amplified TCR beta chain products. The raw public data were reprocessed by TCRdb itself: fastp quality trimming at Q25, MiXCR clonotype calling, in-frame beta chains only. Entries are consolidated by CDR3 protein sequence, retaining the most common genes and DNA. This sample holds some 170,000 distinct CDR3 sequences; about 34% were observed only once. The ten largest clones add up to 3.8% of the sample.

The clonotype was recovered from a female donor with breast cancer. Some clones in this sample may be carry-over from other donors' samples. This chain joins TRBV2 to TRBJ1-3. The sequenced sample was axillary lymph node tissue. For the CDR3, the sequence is CASSFPRASGSYLL.